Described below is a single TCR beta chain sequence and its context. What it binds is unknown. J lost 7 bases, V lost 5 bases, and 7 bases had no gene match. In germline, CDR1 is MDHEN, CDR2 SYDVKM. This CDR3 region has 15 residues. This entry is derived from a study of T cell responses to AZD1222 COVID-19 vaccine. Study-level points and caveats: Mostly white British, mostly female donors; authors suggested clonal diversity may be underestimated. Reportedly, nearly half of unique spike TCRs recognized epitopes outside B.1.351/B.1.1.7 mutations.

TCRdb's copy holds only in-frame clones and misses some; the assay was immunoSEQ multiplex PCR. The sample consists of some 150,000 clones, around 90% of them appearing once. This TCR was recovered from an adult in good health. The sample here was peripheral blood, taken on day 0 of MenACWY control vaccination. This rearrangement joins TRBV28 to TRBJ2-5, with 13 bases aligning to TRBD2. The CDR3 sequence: CASSVRTSGSGTQYF. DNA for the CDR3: TGTGCCAGCAGTGTCCGGACTAGCGGGAGTGGGACCCAGTACTTC.